The entry below gives a single TCR beta chain sequence along with its context. Its target is not known. This record belongs to a study of graft-versus-host responses after intestinal transplantation. Across the whole study: Every recipient underwent anti-thymocyte globulin induction, then tacrolimus and steroids for two to three years. Study-wide results and limits: The marrow of recipients harbored GvH clones, and ileum or blood showed some of them first. Early post-transplant HvG declines showed an association with peak circulating GvH clone levels.

TCRdb's table, derived via immunoSEQ multiplex PCR, lists solely in-frame clones and lacks some. The sample lists around 93,000 clones, 75% to 95% occurring once. The sample was unstimulated CD8+ T cells sorted from spleen or lymph node cells, taken before intestinal transplant. The source is a human donor who received an intestinal transplant.

The CDR3 DNA follows: TGTGCCAGCGGGACAGGGTGGAGCTCCTACGAGCAGTACTTC. It specifies CASGTGWSSYEQYF. The rearrangement joins TRBV19 to TRBJ2-5, with 9 bases that match TRBD1. The J call is in doubt because the DNA end fits TRBJ2-7 better. Per the germline V gene, CDR1 is LNHDA and CDR2 is SQIVND (reference sequence). The CDR3 covers 14 residues.